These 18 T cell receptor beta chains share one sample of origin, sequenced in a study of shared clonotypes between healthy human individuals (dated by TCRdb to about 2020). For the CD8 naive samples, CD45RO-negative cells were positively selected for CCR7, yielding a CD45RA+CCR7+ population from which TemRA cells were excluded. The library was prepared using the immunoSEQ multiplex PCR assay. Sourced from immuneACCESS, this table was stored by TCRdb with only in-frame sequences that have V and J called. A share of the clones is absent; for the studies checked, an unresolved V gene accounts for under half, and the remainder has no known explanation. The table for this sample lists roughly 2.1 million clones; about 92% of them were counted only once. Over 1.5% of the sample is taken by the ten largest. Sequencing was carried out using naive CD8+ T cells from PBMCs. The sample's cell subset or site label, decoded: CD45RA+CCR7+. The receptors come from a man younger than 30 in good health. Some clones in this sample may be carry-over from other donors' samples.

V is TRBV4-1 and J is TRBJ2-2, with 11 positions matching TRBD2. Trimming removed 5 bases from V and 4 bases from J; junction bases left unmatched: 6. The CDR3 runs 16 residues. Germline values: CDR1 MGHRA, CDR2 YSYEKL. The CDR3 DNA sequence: TGCGCCAGCAGCTTTTCCGGGACTAGCGGCACCGGGGAGCTGTTTTTT. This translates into CASSFSGTSGTGELFF.

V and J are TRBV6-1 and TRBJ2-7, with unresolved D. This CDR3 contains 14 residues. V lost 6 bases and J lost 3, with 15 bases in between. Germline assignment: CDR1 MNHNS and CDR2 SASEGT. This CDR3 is CASRDGPRLYEQYF. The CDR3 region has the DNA TGTGCCAGCAGGGACGGACCCAGGCTCTACGAGCAGTACTTC.

CDR3 in amino acids: CASSPPREPEKLFF. In DNA form, the CDR3 reads TGTGCCAGCTCACCACCCAGGGAACCTGAAAAACTGTTTTTT. This sequence joins TRBV18 and TRBJ1-4, with D perhaps matching TRBD1 (5 bases). The V end was cut by 0 bases, the J end by 7 bases, with 9 bases between. Germline loops: CDR1 KGHSH, CDR2 LQKENI. This CDR3 comprises 14 residues.

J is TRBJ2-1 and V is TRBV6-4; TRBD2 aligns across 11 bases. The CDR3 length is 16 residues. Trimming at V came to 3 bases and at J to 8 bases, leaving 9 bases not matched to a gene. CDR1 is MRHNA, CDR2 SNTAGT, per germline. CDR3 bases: TGTGCCAGCAGTGATTGGCCTAGCGGGGGGCTAGATGAGCAGTTCTTC. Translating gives CASSDWPSGGLDEQFF.

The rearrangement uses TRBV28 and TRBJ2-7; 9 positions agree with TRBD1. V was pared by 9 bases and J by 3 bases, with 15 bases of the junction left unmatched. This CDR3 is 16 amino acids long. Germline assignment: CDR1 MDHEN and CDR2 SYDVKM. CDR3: CASSTQGTGLIYEQYF. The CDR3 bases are TGTGCCAGTAGTACTCAAGGGACAGGGTTGATCTACGAGCAGTACTTC. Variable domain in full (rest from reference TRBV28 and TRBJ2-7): DVKVTQSSRYLVKRTGEKVFLECVQDMDHENMFWYRQDPGLGLRLIYFSYDVKMKEKGDIPEGYSVSREKKERFSLILESASTNQTSMYLCASSTQGTGLIYEQYFGPGTRLTVT.

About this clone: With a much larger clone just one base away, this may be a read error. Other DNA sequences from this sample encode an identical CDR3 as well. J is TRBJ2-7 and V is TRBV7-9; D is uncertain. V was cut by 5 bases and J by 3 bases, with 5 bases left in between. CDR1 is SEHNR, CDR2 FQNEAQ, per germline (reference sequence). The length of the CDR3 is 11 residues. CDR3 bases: TGTGCCAGCAGCATAAACTACGAGCAGTACTTC. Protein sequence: CASSINYEQYF. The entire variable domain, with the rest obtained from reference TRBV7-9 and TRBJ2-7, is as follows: DTGVSQNPRHKITKRGQNVTFRCDPISEHNRLYWYRQTLGQGPEFLTYFQNEAQLEKSRLLSDRFSAERPKGSFSTLEIQRTEQGDSAMYLCASSINYEQYFGPGTRLTVT.

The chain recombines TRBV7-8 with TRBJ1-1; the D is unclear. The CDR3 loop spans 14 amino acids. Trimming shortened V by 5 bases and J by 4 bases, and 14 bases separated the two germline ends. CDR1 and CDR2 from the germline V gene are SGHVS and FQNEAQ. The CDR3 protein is CASSGSTRGTEAFF. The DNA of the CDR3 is TGTGCCAGCAGCGGATCGACCCGGGGCACTGAAGCTTTCTTT.

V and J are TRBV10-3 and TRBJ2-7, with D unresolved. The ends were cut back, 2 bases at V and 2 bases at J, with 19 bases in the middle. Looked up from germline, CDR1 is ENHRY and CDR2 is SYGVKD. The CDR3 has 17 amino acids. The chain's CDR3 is CAISEPAVVSSPYEQYF. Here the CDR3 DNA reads TGTGCCATCAGTGAGCCGGCAGTCGTCAGTTCTCCCTACGAGCAGTACTTC.

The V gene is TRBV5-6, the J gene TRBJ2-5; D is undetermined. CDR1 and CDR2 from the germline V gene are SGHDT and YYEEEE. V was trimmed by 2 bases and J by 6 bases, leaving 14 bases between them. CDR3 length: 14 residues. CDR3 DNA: TGTGCCAGCAGCTTTCTTATAGACTCGAAGACCCAGTACTTC. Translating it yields CASSFLIDSKTQYF. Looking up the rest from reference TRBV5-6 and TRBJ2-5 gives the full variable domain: DAGVTQSPTHLIKTRGQQVTLRCSPKSGHDTVSWYQQALGQGPQFIFQYYEEEERQRGNFPDRFSGHQFPNYSSELNVNALLLGDSALYLCASSFLIDSKTQYFGPGTRLLVL.

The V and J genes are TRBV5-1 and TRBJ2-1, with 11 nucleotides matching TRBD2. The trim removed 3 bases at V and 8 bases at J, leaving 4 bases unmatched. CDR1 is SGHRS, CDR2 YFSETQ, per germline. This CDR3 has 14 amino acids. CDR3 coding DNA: TGCGCCAGCAGCTGGACTAGCGGGTTTGATGAGCAGTTCTTC. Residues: CASSWTSGFDEQFF.

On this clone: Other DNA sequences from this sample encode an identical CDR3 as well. In nucleotides, the CDR3 is TGTGCCAGCAGCCTCACAGGTAGCTCCTACAATGAGCAGTTCTTC. Amino acids: CASSLTGSSYNEQFF. The chain recombines TRBV11-3 with TRBJ2-1, with D maybe TRBD1 (5 bases). The CDR3 is made up of 15 amino acids. V shed 5 bases and J shed 0 bases, with 11 bases lying between them. From germline, CDR1 is SGHNT and CDR2 YENEEA.

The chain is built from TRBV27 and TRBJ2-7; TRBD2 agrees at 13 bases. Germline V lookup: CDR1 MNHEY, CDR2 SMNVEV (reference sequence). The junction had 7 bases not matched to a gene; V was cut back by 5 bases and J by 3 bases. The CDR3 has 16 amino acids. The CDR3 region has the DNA TGTGCCAGCAGTATGACTAGCGGGAGGCCCATCTACGAGCAGTACTTC. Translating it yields CASSMTSGRPIYEQYF.

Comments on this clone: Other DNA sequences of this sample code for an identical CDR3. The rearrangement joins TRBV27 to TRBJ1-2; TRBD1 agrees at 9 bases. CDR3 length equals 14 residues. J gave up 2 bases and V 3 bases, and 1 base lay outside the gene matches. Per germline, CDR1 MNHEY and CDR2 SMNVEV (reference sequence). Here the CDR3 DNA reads TGTGCCAGCAGTTTGGACAGGGGAAACTATGGCTACACCTTC. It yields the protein CASSLDRGNYGYTF.

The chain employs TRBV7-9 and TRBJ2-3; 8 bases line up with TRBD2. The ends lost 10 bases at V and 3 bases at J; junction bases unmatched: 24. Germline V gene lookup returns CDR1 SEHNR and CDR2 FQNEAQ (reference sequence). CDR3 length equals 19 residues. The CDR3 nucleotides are TGTGCCACCGTACTTACCCGGGAGGGCCAAGAGGAGAGGACAGATACGCAGTATTTT. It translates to CATVLTREGQEERTDTQYF.

This chain's CDR3 is CASSPSTGGSYGYTF. In DNA form, the CDR3 reads TGTGCCAGCAGTCCGTCGACAGGGGGAAGCTATGGCTACACCTTC. The chain combines TRBV27 with TRBJ1-2, with 9 bases fitting TRBD1. Germline V gene sequence: CDR1 MNHEY, CDR2 SMNVEV (reference sequence). The V and J ends lost 5 bases and 4 bases, in that order; junction bases with no gene match: 8. This CDR3 region has 15 residues.

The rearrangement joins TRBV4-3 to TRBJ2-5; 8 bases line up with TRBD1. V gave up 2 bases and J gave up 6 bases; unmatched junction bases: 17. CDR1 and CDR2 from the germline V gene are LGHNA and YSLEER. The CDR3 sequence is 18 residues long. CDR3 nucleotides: TGCGCCAGCAGCCAATCCGAAGGGACAGGCACTCGTGAACAGACCCAGTACTTC. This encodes CASSQSEGTGTREQTQYF.

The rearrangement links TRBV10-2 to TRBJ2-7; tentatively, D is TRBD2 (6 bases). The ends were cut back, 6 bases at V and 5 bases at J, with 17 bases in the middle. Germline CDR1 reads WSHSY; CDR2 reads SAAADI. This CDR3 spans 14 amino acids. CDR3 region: CASSPGLLTDEQYF. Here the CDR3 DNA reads TGCGCCAGCAGCCCGGGACTCTTGACCGACGAGCAGTACTTC.

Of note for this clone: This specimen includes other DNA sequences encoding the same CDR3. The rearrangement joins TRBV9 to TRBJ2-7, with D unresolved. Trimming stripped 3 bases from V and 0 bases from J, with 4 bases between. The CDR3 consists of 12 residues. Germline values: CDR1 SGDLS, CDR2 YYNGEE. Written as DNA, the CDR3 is TGTGCCAGCAGCGGGCCCTCCTACGAGCAGTACTTC. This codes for CASSGPSYEQYF.